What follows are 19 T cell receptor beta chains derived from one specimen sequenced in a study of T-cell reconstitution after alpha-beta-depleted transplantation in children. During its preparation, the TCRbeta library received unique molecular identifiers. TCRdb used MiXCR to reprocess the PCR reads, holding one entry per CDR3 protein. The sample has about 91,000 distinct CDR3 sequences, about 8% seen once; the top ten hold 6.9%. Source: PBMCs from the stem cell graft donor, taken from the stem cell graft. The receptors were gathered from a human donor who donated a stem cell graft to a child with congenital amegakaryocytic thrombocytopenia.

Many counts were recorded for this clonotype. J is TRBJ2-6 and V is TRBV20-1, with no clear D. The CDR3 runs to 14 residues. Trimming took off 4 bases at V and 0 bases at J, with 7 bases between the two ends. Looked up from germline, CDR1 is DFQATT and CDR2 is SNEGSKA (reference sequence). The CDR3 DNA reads TGCAGTGCTATAGCAGCCTCTGGGGCCAACGTCCTGACTTTC. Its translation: CSAIAASGANVLTF.

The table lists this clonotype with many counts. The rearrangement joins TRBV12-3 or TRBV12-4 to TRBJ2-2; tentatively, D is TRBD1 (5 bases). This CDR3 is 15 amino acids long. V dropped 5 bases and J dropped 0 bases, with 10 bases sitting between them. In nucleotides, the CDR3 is TGTGCCAGCAGTATGCAGGGATCGAACACCGGGGAGCTGTTTTTT. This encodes CASSMQGSNTGELFF.

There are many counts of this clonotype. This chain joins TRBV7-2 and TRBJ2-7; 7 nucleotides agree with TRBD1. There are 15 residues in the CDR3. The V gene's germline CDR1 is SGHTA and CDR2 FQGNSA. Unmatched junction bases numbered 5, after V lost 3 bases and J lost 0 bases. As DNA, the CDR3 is TGTGCCAGCAGCTTCACAGGGGTCAGCTCCTACGAGCAGTACTTC. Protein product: CASSFTGVSSYEQYF.

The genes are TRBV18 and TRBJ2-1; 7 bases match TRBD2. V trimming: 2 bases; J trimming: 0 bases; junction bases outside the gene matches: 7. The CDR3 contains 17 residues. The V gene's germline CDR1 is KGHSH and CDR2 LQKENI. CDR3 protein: CASSPSHGRSSYNEQFF. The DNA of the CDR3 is TGTGCCAGCTCACCATCCCACGGGAGGAGCTCCTACAATGAGCAGTTCTTC.

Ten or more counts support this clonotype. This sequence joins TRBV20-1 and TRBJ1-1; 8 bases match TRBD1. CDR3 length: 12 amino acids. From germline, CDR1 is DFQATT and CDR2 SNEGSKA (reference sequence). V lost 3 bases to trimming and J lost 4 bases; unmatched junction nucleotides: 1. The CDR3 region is CSASGQGTEAFF. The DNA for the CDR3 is TGCAGTGCTAGTGGACAGGGCACTGAAGCTTTCTTT.

CDR3 protein: CSARDSLGAEQFF. As DNA, the CDR3 is TGCAGTGCTAGAGACTCCCTTGGGGCTGAGCAGTTCTTC. The chain joins TRBV20-1 to TRBJ2-1, with TRBD1 as a possible D gene (5 bases). Trimming pared 0 bases from V and 9 bases from J, leaving 12 bases between. Per the germline V gene, CDR1 is DFQATT and CDR2 is SNEGSKA (reference sequence). The CDR3 is made up of 13 amino acids.

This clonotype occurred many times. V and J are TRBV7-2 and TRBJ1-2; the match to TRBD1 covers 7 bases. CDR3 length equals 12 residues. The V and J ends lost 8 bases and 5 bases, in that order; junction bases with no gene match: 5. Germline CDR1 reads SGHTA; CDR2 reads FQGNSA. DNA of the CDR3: TGTGCCAGCGGCGACAGGGCTTATGGCTACACCTTC. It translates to CASGDRAYGYTF.

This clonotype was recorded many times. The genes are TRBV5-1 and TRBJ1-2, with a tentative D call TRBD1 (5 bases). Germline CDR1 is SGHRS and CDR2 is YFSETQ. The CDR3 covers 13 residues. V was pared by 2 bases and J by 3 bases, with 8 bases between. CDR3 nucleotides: TGCGCCAGCAGCTTCGACAGTTACTATGGCTACACCTTC. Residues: CASSFDSYYGYTF.

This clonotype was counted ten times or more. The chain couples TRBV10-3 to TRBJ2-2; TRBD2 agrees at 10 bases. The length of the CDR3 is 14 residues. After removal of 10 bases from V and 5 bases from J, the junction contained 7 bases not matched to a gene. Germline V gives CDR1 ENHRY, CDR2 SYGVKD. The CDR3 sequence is CATGLAALTGELFF. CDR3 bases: TGTGCCACCGGACTAGCGGCCTTAACCGGGGAGCTGTTTTTT.

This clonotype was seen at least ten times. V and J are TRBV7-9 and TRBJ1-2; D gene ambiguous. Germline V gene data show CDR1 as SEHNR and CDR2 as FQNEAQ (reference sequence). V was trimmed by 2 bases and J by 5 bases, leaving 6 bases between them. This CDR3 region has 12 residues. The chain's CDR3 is CASSLTGYGYTF. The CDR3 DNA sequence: TGTGCCAGCAGCTTAACCGGGTATGGCTACACCTTC. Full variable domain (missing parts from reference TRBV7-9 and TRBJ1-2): DTGVSQNPRHKITKRGQNVTFRCDPISEHNRLYWYRQTLGQGPEFLTYFQNEAQLEKSRLLSDRFSAERPKGSFSTLEIQRTEQGDSAMYLCASSLTGYGYTFGSGTRLTVV.

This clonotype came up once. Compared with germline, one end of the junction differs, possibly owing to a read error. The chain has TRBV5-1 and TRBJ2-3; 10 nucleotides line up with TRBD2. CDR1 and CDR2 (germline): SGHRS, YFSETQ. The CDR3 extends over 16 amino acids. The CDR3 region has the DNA TGCACCAGCAGCTTGGAACTAGCGGGAAACACAGATACGCAGTATTTT. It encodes CTSSLELAGNTDTQYF.

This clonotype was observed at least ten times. As DNA, the CDR3 is TGTGCCAGCAGTTACCAGTACTTC. Protein product: CASSYQYF. This sequence joins TRBV6-5 and TRBJ2-5; D is uncertain. Germline CDR1 is MNHEY and CDR2 is SVGAGI. The CDR3 has 8 amino acids. The V and J ends lost 2 bases and 11 bases respectively, with 0 bases between them.

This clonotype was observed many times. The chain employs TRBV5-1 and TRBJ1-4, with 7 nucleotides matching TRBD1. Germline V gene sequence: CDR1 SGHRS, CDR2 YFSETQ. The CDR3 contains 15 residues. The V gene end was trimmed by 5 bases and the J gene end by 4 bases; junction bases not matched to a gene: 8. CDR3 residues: CASRRQGSGNEKLFF. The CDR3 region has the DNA TGCGCCAGCAGGCGACAGGGTTCTGGTAATGAAAAACTGTTTTTT.

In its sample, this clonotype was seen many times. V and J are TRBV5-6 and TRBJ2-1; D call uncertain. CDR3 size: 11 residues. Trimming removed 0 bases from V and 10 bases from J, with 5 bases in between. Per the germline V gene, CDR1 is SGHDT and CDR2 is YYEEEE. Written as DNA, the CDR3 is TGTGCCAGCAGCTTGGCCAGCGAGCAGTTCTTC. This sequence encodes CASSLASEQFF.

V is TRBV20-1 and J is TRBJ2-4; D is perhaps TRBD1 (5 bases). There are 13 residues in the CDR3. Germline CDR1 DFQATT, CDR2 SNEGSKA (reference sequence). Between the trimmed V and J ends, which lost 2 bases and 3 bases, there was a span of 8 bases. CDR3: CSARRQLKNIQYF. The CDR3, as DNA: TGCAGTGCTAGACGACAGCTCAAAAACATTCAGTACTTC.

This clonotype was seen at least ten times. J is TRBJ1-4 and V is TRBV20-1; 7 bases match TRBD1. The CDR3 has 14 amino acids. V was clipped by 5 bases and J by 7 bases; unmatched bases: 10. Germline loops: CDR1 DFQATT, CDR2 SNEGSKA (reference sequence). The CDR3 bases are TGCAGTGCTTTCGGAGACAGGGACGCTGAAAAACTGTTTTTT. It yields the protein CSAFGDRDAEKLFF.

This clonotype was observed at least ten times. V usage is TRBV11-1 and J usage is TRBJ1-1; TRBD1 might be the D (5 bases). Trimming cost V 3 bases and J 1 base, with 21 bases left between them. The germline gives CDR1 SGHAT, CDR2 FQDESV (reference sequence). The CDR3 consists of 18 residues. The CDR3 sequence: CASSFGRGKAKGNTEAFF. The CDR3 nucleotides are TGTGCCAGCAGCTTTGGACGGGGCAAAGCGAAGGGGAACACTGAAGCTTTCTTT.

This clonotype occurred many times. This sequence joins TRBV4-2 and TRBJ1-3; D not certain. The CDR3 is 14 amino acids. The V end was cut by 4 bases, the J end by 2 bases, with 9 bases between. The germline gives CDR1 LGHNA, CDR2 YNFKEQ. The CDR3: CASSLVPTGNTIYF. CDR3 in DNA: TGTGCCAGCAGCCTAGTTCCCACTGGAAACACCATATATTTT.

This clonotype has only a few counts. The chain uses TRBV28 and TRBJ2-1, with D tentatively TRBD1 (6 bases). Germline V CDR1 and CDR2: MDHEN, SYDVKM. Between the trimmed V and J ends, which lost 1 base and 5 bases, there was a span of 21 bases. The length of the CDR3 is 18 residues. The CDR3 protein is CASSLLGASEGIHNEQFF. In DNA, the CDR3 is TGTGCCAGCAGTTTATTGGGGGCTAGTGAGGGGATACACAATGAGCAGTTCTTC.